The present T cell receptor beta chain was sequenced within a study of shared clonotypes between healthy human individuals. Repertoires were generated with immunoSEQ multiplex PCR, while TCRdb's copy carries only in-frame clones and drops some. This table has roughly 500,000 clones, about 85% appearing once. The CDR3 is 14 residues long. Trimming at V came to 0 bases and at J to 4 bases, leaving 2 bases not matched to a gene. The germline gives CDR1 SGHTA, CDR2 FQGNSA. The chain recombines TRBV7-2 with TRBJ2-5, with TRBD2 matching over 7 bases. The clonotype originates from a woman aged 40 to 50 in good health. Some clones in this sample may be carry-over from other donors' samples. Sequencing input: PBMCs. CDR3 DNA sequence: TGTGCCAGCAGCTTAGCCGGGAGGAGAGAGACCCAGTACTTC. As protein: CASSLAGRRETQYF.